What follows describes a single TCR beta chain. The method was immunoSEQ multiplex PCR; TCRdb's version includes in-frame clones alone and lacks a portion of them. Here the sample spans 80,000 or so clones, around 81% being singletons. The data belong to a study of blood T cell repertoires in COVID-19. Germline values: CDR1 KGHSH, CDR2 LQKENI. CDR3 length: 16 amino acids. V gave up 4 bases and J gave up 7 bases; unmatched junction bases: 13. The sequenced sample consisted of peripheral blood. The sequence came from a man aged 80 or over with acute or convalescent COVID-19. The rearrangement links TRBV18 to TRBJ1-5, with TRBD1 matching 7 bases. The CDR3 is CASSLQAQGTTQPQHF. DNA of the CDR3: TGTGCCAGCTCACTTCAGGCACAGGGGACGACCCAGCCCCAGCATTTT.